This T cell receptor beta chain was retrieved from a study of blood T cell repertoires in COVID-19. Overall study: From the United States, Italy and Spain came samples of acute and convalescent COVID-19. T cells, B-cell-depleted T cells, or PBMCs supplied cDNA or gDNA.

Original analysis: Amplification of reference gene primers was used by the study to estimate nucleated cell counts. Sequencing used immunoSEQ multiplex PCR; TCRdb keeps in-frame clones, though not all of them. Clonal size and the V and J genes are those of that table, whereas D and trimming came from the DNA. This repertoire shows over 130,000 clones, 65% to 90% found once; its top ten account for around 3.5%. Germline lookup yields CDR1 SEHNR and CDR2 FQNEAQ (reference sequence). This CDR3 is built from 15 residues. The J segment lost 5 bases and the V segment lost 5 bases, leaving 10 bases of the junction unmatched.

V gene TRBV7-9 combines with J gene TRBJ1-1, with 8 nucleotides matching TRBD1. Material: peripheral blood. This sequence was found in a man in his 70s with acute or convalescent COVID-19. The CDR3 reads CASSLRQGRETEAFF. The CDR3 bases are TGTGCCAGCAGCCTCCGACAGGGGCGGGAGACTGAAGCTTTCTTT.